This paragraph covers one TCR beta chain sequence. The germline V gene encodes CDR1 SNHLY and CDR2 FYNNEI. The germline V and J ends were trimmed by 6 bases and 5 bases, with 16 bases remaining between them. The CDR3 is 14 amino acids. Produced via immunoSEQ multiplex PCR; TCRdb's table is partial and in-frame only. Counted here are fewer than 650,000 clones, around three quarters occurring once; the ten biggest clones make up about 12%. This specimen belongs to a study of shared clonotypes between healthy human individuals. Genomic DNA of unsorted samples came from roughly 90 million PBMCs. The gene calls are TRBV2 and TRBJ2-5; TRBD2 is a possible D gene (6 bases). Sequencing used PBMCs. This receptor was taken from a woman in her thirties or forties in good health. Some clones in this sample may be carry-over from other donors' samples. In DNA, the CDR3 is TGTGCCAGCAGAGAGGTAGCGGCCGGGGAGACCCAGTACTTC. Translated, it gives CASREVAAGETQYF.